Described below is a single TCR beta chain sequence and its context. This receptor's antigen is unknown. Base qualities are not provided; no much larger clone lies one nucleotide away. This sample is part of a study of CD8 T cells in ankylosing spondylitis (TCRdb year 2017). Regarding the complete study: To find TCR variants linked to disease, the study profiled T cell receptor beta repertoires in ankylosing spondylitis patients and healthy donors. The full study cohort comprised 25 ankylosing spondylitis patients and some 110 healthy donors. Peripheral blood was sampled, and synovial fluid was additionally collected from ankylosing spondylitis patients. General study outcomes and caveats: In peripheral blood, the disease-linked clones were found at relatively low frequencies and had a CD8+ phenotype. A TCR beta motif made up of about eight highly homologous amino acid variants appeared to be characteristic of blood from ankylosing spondylitis patients. Some motif variants were previously reported in synovial fluid and blood of reactive arthritis patients, suggesting common disease-initiation mechanisms. The disease-linked clones were reported to be significantly enriched in matched synovial fluid samples from ankylosing spondylitis patients.

Sequencing took place on an Illumina HiSeq 2500. TCR beta libraries were prepared by quantitative 5'-RACE with molecular barcodes. On the authors' methods: A new computational method, built on a probabilistic model of VDJ rearrangement, was used to identify disease-linked TCR variants. TCRdb reran the public reads through fastp at Q25 and MiXCR, keeping productive beta chains. Each record represents a unique CDR3 protein, reported with the most common genes and DNA among its rows. In this record, the V and J calls reflect TCRdb's handling and not the investigators' own analysis. The sample table contains 150,000 to 200,000 distinct CDR3 sequences; only one count was recorded for 15% to 20% of them. The ten biggest clones cover approximately 7.8% of the sample. CDR1 DFQATT and CDR2 SNEGSKA were looked up in the germline V gene (reference sequence). The CDR3, cysteine through phenylalanine, is 8 amino acids long. Only the CDR3 portion is preserved as DNA: 24 bases, with reading frame beginning at the first base. At the junction V is shortened by 6 bases and J by 11 bases, with 5 bases in between.

Sequences were obtained from blood, either unsorted or a sorted T cell fraction (not recorded which). This sequence was found in a male donor with ankylosing spondylitis or in good health (not recorded which). The chain uses TRBV20-1 and TRBJ2-1; the D segment cannot be called with confidence. The bases are TGCAGTGCCCTCCAGCAGTTCTTC. Translated, it gives CSALQQFF.